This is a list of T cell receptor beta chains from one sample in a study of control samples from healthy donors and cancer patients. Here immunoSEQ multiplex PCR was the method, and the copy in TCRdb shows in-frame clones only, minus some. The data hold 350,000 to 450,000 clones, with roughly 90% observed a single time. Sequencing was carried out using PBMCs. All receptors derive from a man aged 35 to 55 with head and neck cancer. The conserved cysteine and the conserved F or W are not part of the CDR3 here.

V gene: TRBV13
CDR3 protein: ASSFGEGSYNEQF

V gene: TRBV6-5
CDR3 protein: ASSRVGRDYEQY

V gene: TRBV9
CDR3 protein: ASGGSLQETQY

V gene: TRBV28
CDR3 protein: ASTYLTGRNTEAF

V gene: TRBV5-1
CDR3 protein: ASSLAQGGTYNEQF

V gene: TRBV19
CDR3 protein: ASQDRGLGEQY

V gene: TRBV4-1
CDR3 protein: ASSRLQGLNTEAF

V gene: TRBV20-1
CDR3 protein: SAGIVDTQY

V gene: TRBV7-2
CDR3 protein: ASSFPPGFEAF

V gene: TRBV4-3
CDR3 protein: ASSQEGGIPIQY

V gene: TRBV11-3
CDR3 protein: ASSLEVERGPFQETQY